This T cell receptor beta chain is drawn from a study of T-cell reconstitution after alpha-beta-depleted transplantation in children. Library preparation (for TCRbeta) was performed with unique molecular identifiers. MiXCR was run by TCRdb on the PCR reads, yielding one entry per CDR3 protein. The data show around 680,000 distinct CDR3 sequences, with around 16% seen just once and about 1.1% held by the top ten. This CDR3 comprises 15 residues. V shed 6 bases and J 7 bases; nucleotides not matched to a gene: 10. The chain uses TRBV12-3 or TRBV12-4 and TRBJ2-1, with 9 bases that match TRBD2. The sequencing used PBMCs from the stem cell graft donor, collected from the stem cell graft. This TCR was sampled from a human donor who donated a stem cell graft to a child with acute myeloid leukemia. CDR3 DNA sequence: TGTGCCAGCAGCCGCGAGGGCGGGGGGGAGAATGAGCAGTTCTTC. This codes for CASSREGGGENEQFF.